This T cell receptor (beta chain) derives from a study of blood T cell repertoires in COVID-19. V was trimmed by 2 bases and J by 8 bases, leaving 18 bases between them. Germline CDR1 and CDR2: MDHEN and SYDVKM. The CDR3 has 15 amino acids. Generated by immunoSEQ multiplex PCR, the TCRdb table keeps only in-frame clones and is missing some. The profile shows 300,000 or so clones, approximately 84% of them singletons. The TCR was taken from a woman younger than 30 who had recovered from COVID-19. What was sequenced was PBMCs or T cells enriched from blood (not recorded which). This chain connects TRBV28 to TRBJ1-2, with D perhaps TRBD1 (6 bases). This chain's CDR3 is CASSLVVAGAYGYTF. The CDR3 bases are TGTGCCAGCAGTTTAGTGGTCGCAGGGGCTTACGGCTACACCTTC.